What follows is one T cell receptor beta chain and its context. The antigen is unknown. The PCR had 60 Vbeta and 13 Jbeta primers. Some clones are missing from TCRdb's copy, which holds only in-frame ones; the method was immunoSEQ multiplex PCR. The table lists about 160,000 clones, around 74% of them singletons. The entry originates in a study of cytomegalovirus exposure and HLA in healthy donors. Study-level findings and limits: It emerged from a later analysis that several of the most significant clusters appeared to be linked to common viral pathogens. In a later analysis, at a false discovery rate of 0.05, roughly 18,000 TCR beta sequences were associated with HLA alleles. Later genetic work tied a missense DCLRE1C variant to beta-chain V and J trimming. An Asian-associated ancestry cluster reportedly showed fewer N-insertions than the roughly 670-donor mean in a later analysis.

V gave up 10 bases and J gave up 6 bases; unmatched junction bases: 1. This CDR3 spans 12 amino acids. Looked up from germline, CDR1 is ENHRY and CDR2 is SYGVKD. Sequencing was done on a sample of PBMCs. The TCR sequence derives from a woman younger than 45 in good health and CMV-seronegative. This chain joins TRBV10-3 and TRBJ2-4; 12 bases fit TRBD2. Here the CDR3 DNA reads TGTGCCACTAGCGGGGGGGCAAACATTCAGTACTTC. This translates into CATSGGANIQYF.